This entry describes one T cell receptor (beta chain). The CDR3 covers 14 residues. The V gene lost 5 bases and the J gene lost 3 bases, with 10 bases spanning the gap. Germline V CDR1 and CDR2: MGHRA, YSYEKL. Participants were aged about 18 to 100 years from around 25 US areas. Self-reported history from a screening survey and questionnaire set each donor's cohort. Two negative PCRs, clearance, or symptom resolution had been documented for recovered Cohort 3 donors. This record comes from a study of blood T cell repertoires in COVID-19. Whole-study context: The cDNA or gDNA used as material had been derived from T cells, B-cell-depleted T cells, or PBMCs.

TCRdb's copy holds only in-frame clones and misses some; the assay was immunoSEQ multiplex PCR. The table records 200,000 to 250,000 clones, roughly nine tenths of them present only once. This rearrangement joins TRBV4-1 to TRBJ2-2, with TRBD2 as a possible D gene (7 bases). The sequence derives from a woman aged 25 to 39 who had recovered from COVID-19. The sequencing sample was made of PBMCs or T cells enriched from blood (not recorded which). The CDR3 loop reads CASSRGGDTGELFF. For the CDR3, the DNA is TGCGCCAGCAGCAGAGGGGGGGACACCGGGGAGCTGTTTTTT.